One sample yielded the 3 T cell receptor beta chains listed below, sequenced in a study of CD8 T cells in Susac syndrome (dated by TCRdb to between 2018 and 2020). To prepare the library, the immunoSEQ multiplex PCR assay was applied. RNA was extracted using the RNeasy kit, and roughly 0.45 to 1 ug of the RNA was reverse transcribed with random hexamers. TCRdb itself trimmed the public reads at Q25 with fastp, ran MiXCR and retained productive beta chains. Rows are combined by CDR3 protein, so each entry shows the most common genes and DNA. For this sample there are tens of thousands of distinct CDR3 sequences; approximately 92% appear just once. Together, the top ten hold 0.6% to 0.75% of the sample. The sequenced sample consisted of CD8+ T cells from PBMCs. The receptors derive from a human donor with Susac syndrome.

V usage is TRBV11-2 and J usage is TRBJ1-6; D is possibly TRBD1 (5 bases). Germline CDR1 and CDR2: SGHAT and FQNNGV. The CDR3 runs 16 residues. The V end lost 0 bases, the J end lost 10 bases, and 16 bases lay between the germline ends. CDR3 sequence: CASSLDPDTGWSPLHF. Here the CDR3 DNA reads TGTGCCAGCAGCTTAGATCCGGACACGGGATGGTCACCCCTCCACTTT.

The chain has TRBV12-3 or TRBV12-4 and TRBJ1-6; D unresolved. The CDR3 extends over 14 amino acids. With 11 bases removed from V and 0 bases from J, the gap between germline ends came to 11 bases. Written as DNA, the CDR3 is TGTGCCTCAAGGGTCAGCTCCTATAATTCACCCCTCCACTTT. Residues: CASRVSSYNSPLHF.

The chain employs TRBV7-3 and TRBJ1-1; the D is unclear. Trimming shortened V by 5 bases and J by 1 base, and 14 bases separated the two germline ends. This CDR3 has 15 amino acids. Germline CDR1 reads SGHTA; CDR2 reads FQGTGA. The CDR3 DNA sequence: TGTGCCAGCAGCACCCAAGGGCACGGGAACACTGAAGCTTTCTTT. Amino acids: CASSTQGHGNTEAFF. The full variable domain, completed using reference TRBV7-3 and TRBJ1-1, is GAGVSQTPSNKVTEKGKYVELRCDPISGHTALYWYRQSLGQGPEFLIYFQGTGAADDSGLPNDRFFAVRPEGSVSTLKIQRTERGDSAVYLCASSTQGHGNTEAFFGQGTRLTVV.